One sample yielded the 31 T cell receptor beta chains listed below, sequenced in a study of T cells expressing NK-cell markers. TCRdb derives one entry per CDR3 protein from the 5' RACE reads, leaving out DNA. The listing contains about 150,000 distinct CDR3 sequences. The sequenced sample consisted of blood T cells: a sorted CD56 or NKG2C T cell subset, CD4+ or CD8+ T cells, or bulk PBMC T cells (not recorded which). These receptors were collected from a woman in her forties or fifties in good health.

The V call is TRBV5-5, the J call TRBJ2-7. The CDR3 is 13 residues long. Germline loops: CDR1 SGHKS, CDR2 YYEKEE (reference sequence). This chain's CDR3 is CASAPVHDYEQYF.

The chain recombines TRBV4-1 with TRBJ2-5; TCRdb returns TRBD2, unconfirmable since there is no DNA. The CDR3 runs 15 residues. Germline CDR1 is MGHRA and CDR2 is YSYEKL. CDR3 amino acids: CASSQRGGEQETQYF.

This rearrangement joins TRBV4-2 to TRBJ2-1; TCRdb selects TRBD2, and the lack of DNA leaves this call unchecked. Germline assignment: CDR1 LGHNA and CDR2 YNFKEQ. The CDR3 consists of 15 residues. The CDR3 spells CASSQLSGVYNEQFF.

This chain links TRBV6-6 with TRBJ2-2; the D call of TRBD2 rests on TCRdb alone, since no DNA is present to check it. Germline loops: CDR1 MNHNY, CDR2 SVGAGI (reference sequence). The CDR3 is made up of 17 amino acids. CDR3 protein: CASSRTSGRAGIGELFF.

V and J are TRBV27 and TRBJ1-2. CDR3 length equals 13 residues. Germline-derived CDR1 and CDR2 are MNHEY and SMNVEV (reference sequence). CDR3 protein: CASSSIHRGGYTF.

This chain joins TRBV27 and TRBJ1-1. The CDR3 runs to 14 residues. Germline V gene data show CDR1 as MNHEY and CDR2 as SMNVEV (reference sequence). The CDR3 protein is CASSWGLDTAEAFF.

The J gene is TRBJ1-2, the V gene TRBV20-1; TCRdb lists TRBD1, though no DNA is available to test this call. Per germline, CDR1 DFQATT and CDR2 SNEGSKA (reference sequence). This CDR3 is built from 16 residues. The CDR3 is CSARDRTGREDYGYTF.

J is TRBJ1-1 and V is TRBV12-3 or TRBV12-4; the D gene TCRdb calls, TRBD1, cannot be checked with no DNA. The CDR3 totals 13 residues. CDR3 residues: CASSPGVNTEAFF.

The V call is TRBV6-4, the J call TRBJ1-2. This CDR3 contains 13 residues. Per the germline V gene, CDR1 is MRHNA and CDR2 is SNTAGT. The chain's CDR3 is CASSDLGGGGYTF.

This chain joins TRBV6-5 and TRBJ2-5; TCRdb indicates TRBD2, and absent DNA this call remains unverified. CDR3 length: 16 residues. Germline loops: CDR1 MNHEY, CDR2 SVGAGI. The CDR3 loop is CASSPQLAGDTETQYF.

This chain uses TRBV11-2 with TRBJ1-1. Germline loops: CDR1 SGHAT, CDR2 FQNNGV. The CDR3 consists of 14 residues. The chain's CDR3 is CASSLHGSNTEAFF. The full variable domain, with the rest looked up from reference TRBV11-2 and TRBJ1-1, is EAGVAQSPRYKIIEKRQSVAFWCNPISGHATLYWYQQILGQGPKLLIQFQNNGVVDDSQLPKDRFSAERLKGVDSTLKIQPAKLEDSAVYLCASSLHGSNTEAFFGQGTRLTVV.

V and J are TRBV19 and TRBJ2-7; with no DNA, the TCRdb D assignment of TRBD2 cannot be verified. The CDR3 has 17 residues. Germline V gives CDR1 LNHDA, CDR2 SQIVND (reference sequence). Here the CDR3 reads CASSNWGASLSSYEQYF.

The gene calls are TRBV10-1 and TRBJ2-2; without DNA, the TCRdb call of TRBD2 cannot be checked. The germline V gene encodes CDR1 WNHNN and CDR2 SYGVQD (reference sequence). The CDR3 consists of 16 residues. CDR3 in amino acids: CASSERTSGSMGELFF.

The rearrangement links TRBV6-1 to TRBJ2-6. Germline loops: CDR1 MNHNS, CDR2 SASEGT. The CDR3 is 16 amino acids. The CDR3 sequence is CASGVEESSGANVLTF.

The chain joins TRBV4-1 to TRBJ1-1; no DNA is available, so the TRBD1 call from TCRdb remains unchecked. Germline loops: CDR1 MGHRA, CDR2 YSYEKL. The CDR3 covers 17 residues. This chain's CDR3 is CASSHLAGGNLNTEAFF.

The chain employs TRBV5-1 and TRBJ2-2; TCRdb names TRBD1, which stays unverified in the absence of DNA. Germline assignment: CDR1 SGHRS and CDR2 YFSETQ. The CDR3 consists of 17 residues. The CDR3 region is CASGFFPGASNTGELFF.

The rearrangement links TRBV7-9 to TRBJ2-3; the D gene TCRdb calls, TRBD2, cannot be checked with no DNA. This CDR3 comprises 13 residues. Germline lookup yields CDR1 SEHNR and CDR2 FQNEAQ (reference sequence). CDR3 sequence: CASSDGPADTQYF.

The chain is built from TRBV6-5 and TRBJ2-1; TCRdb proposes TRBD2, but this gene call is untestable without DNA. This CDR3 has 13 residues. Germline CDR1 is MNHEY and CDR2 is SVGAGI. CDR3 in amino acids: CASSYPSGREQFF.

The rearrangement joins TRBV7-9 to TRBJ2-1; absent DNA, TCRdb's TRBD2 call cannot be checked. Per the germline V gene, CDR1 is SEHNR and CDR2 is FQNEAQ (reference sequence). CDR3 size: 13 residues. This CDR3 reads CASSMVAGGQQFF.

The V call is TRBV7-9, the J call TRBJ2-1; lacking DNA, the TRBD2 call made by TCRdb goes unchecked. There are 14 residues in the CDR3. The germline V gene encodes CDR1 SEHNR and CDR2 FQNEAQ (reference sequence). The CDR3 loop reads CASSLGTSVFWEFF.

The CDR3 loop reads CASSLWTSGAYNEQFF. V gene TRBV14 combines with J gene TRBJ2-1; there is no DNA to check the TCRdb D call of TRBD2. CDR1 is SGHDN, CDR2 FVKESK, per germline. This CDR3 has 16 residues.

CDR3 in amino acids: CSARVVGGSYNEQFF. The chain links TRBV20-1 to TRBJ2-1. This CDR3 has 15 amino acids. Germline V gives CDR1 DFQATT, CDR2 SNEGSKA (reference sequence).

V usage is TRBV9 and J usage is TRBJ1-4. This CDR3 spans 15 amino acids. Germline V gene data show CDR1 as SGDLS and CDR2 as YYNGEE. Here the CDR3 reads CASSVESGPNEKLFF. Combining the CDR3 with reference TRBV9 and TRBJ1-4 gives the whole variable domain DSGVTQTPKHLITATGQRVTLRCSPRSGDLSVYWYQQSLDQGLQFLIQYYNGEERAKGNILERFSAQQFPDLHSELNLSSLELGDSALYFCASSVESGPNEKLFFGSGTQLSVL.

V gene TRBV7-2 combines with J gene TRBJ2-7. CDR1 and CDR2 from the germline V gene are SGHTA and FQGNSA. The CDR3 is 14 amino acids. CDR3 residues: CASSSSGSIYEQYF. Supplemented by reference TRBV7-2 and TRBJ2-7, the full variable domain reads GAGVSQSPSNKVTEKGKDVELRCDPISGHTALYWYRQSLGQGLEFLIYFQGNSAPDKSGLPSDRFSAERTGGSVSTLTIQRTQQEDSAVYLCASSSSGSIYEQYFGPGTRLTVT.

The rearrangement joins TRBV12-3 or TRBV12-4 to TRBJ2-5; the D call of TRBD2 rests on TCRdb alone, since no DNA is present to check it. The length of the CDR3 is 12 residues. CDR3 amino acids: CASRTSRETQYF.

This chain joins TRBV5-1 and TRBJ1-1; TCRdb picks TRBD1, but there is no DNA to check that call. Germline values: CDR1 SGHRS, CDR2 YFSETQ. The CDR3 length is 16 residues. CDR3 sequence reads: CASSLKPLTVNTEAFF.

The gene calls are TRBV30 and TRBJ1-1. The germline V gene has CDR1 GTSNPN and CDR2 SVGIG (reference sequence). This CDR3 is built from 12 residues. CDR3 residues: CAWSAMNTEAFF.

J is TRBJ2-2 and V is TRBV6-6; absent DNA, TCRdb's TRBD1 call cannot be checked. This CDR3 has 14 residues. CDR1 is MNHNY, CDR2 SVGAGI, per germline (reference sequence). This chain's CDR3 is CASRAGQYTGELFF.

The chain joins TRBV11-2 to TRBJ2-2. Per germline, CDR1 SGHAT and CDR2 FQNNGV. The CDR3 runs 16 residues. The CDR3 is CASSLLVQMNTGELFF.

The chain uses TRBV27 and TRBJ1-5; TCRdb returns TRBD1, unconfirmable since there is no DNA. Germline CDR1 and CDR2: MNHEY and SMNVEV (reference sequence). This CDR3 region has 15 residues. The CDR3: CASSLSSRGPQPQHF.

V and J are TRBV28 and TRBJ2-1; with no DNA, the TCRdb D assignment of TRBD2 cannot be verified. Germline V gene data show CDR1 as MDHEN and CDR2 as SYDVKM. The CDR3 extends over 15 amino acids. CDR3 region: CASSFEAHTYNEQFF.